This passage covers 21 T cell receptor beta chains from one sample sequenced in a study of CD8 T cells in Susac syndrome. RNA totalling roughly 0.45 to 1 ug underwent reverse transcription with random hexamers. TCRdb recomputed calls from the immunoSEQ multiplex PCR reads with MiXCR, one row per CDR3 protein. The sample records 180,000 or so distinct CDR3 sequences, around 94% being singletons. The material sequenced was CD4+ T cells from PBMCs. These receptors were taken from a human donor with Susac syndrome.

The chain is built from TRBV29-1 and TRBJ2-1; TRBD1 agrees at 9 bases. Germline loops: CDR1 SQVTM, CDR2 ANQGSEA. There are 13 residues in the CDR3. With 3 bases clipped from V and 8 bases from J, the junction kept 5 bases outside the gene matches. CDR3 in amino acids: CSVEDRGMDEQFF. The CDR3 region has the DNA TGCAGCGTTGAGGACAGGGGAATGGATGAGCAGTTCTTC.

This chain joins TRBV9 and TRBJ1-4, with D possibly being TRBD1 (5 bases). Germline CDR1 is SGDLS and CDR2 is YYNGEE. The CDR3 contains 15 residues. With 0 bases removed from V and 7 bases from J, the gap between germline ends came to 13 bases. The CDR3 sequence: CASSVAPGSGEKLFF. The DNA for the CDR3 is TGTGCCAGCAGCGTAGCTCCAGGGTCGGGTGAAAAACTGTTTTTT.

The gene calls are TRBV29-1 and TRBJ2-2, with TRBD2 matching 7 bases. This CDR3 region has 15 residues. Germline V gene data show CDR1 as SQVTM and CDR2 as ANQGSEA. The junction had 9 bases not matched to a gene; V was cut back by 5 bases and J by 3 bases. DNA for the CDR3: TGCAGCGTTACAAGGGGAGGGCACCACACCGGGGAGCTGTTTTTT. Amino acids: CSVTRGGHHTGELFF.

The rearrangement joins TRBV6-6 to TRBJ1-2; 7 bases are a match to TRBD1. Germline V gene data show CDR1 as MNHNY and CDR2 as SVGAGI (reference sequence). The CDR3 has 16 residues. The V gene end was trimmed by 2 bases and the J gene end by 0 bases; junction bases not matched to a gene: 6. The CDR3 sequence: CASSYGGGTANYGYTF. CDR3 in DNA: TGTGCCAGCAGTTACGGGGGCGGGACAGCTAACTATGGCTACACCTTC.

In this sample, this clonotype turned up a few times. The chain joins TRBV29-1 to TRBJ1-5; no clear D. CDR1 is SQVTM, CDR2 ANQGSEA, per germline. Trimming stripped 4 bases from V and 3 bases from J, with 10 bases between. CDR3 length equals 13 residues. The CDR3 protein is CSVVSQPNQPQHF. The CDR3 nucleotides are TGCAGCGTTGTTTCACAGCCCAATCAGCCCCAGCATTTT.

The chain couples TRBV20-1 to TRBJ2-3, with 8 bases identical to TRBD1. The V segment lost 1 base and the J segment 3 bases; nucleotides outside the gene matches: 6. This CDR3 contains 15 residues. Germline V gene sequence: CDR1 DFQATT, CDR2 SNEGSKA (reference sequence). In DNA form, the CDR3 reads TGCAGTGCTAGAGGTTTGACAGGGGCAACAGATACGCAGTATTTT. Encoded protein: CSARGLTGATDTQYF.

The chain links TRBV20-1 to TRBJ2-3; tentatively, D is TRBD1 (5 bases). Germline CDR1 and CDR2: DFQATT and SNEGSKA (reference sequence). The CDR3 is 14 residues long. V was pared by 3 bases and J by 2 bases, with 12 bases between. CDR3 bases: TGCAGTGCTAGGGGGCGCCTAAACACAGATACGCAGTATTTT. This codes for CSARGRLNTDTQYF.

CDR3 protein: CSVEVGGVDTQYF. CDR3 in DNA: TGCAGCGTTGAAGTGGGGGGCGTAGATACGCAGTATTTT. The genes are TRBV29-1 and TRBJ2-3; D may match TRBD1 or TRBD2 (6 bases each). The V gene lost 1 base and the J gene lost 5 bases, with 10 bases spanning the gap. This CDR3 is built from 13 residues. Germline CDR1 SQVTM, CDR2 ANQGSEA.

The gene calls are TRBV20-1 and TRBJ2-5; a weak D match, TRBD1 (6 bases). V was cut by 4 bases and J by 2 bases, with 17 bases left in between. Germline lookup yields CDR1 DFQATT and CDR2 SNEGSKA (reference sequence). There are 15 residues in the CDR3. CDR3 in DNA: TGCAGTGCTACCCCCGACAGGACATCACAAGAGACCCAGTACTTC. As protein: CSATPDRTSQETQYF.

J is TRBJ2-5 and V is TRBV7-9, with TRBD1 matching over 9 bases. V lost 5 bases, J lost 9 bases, and 4 bases stayed unmatched. The CDR3 is 12 residues long. The germline V gene encodes CDR1 SEHNR and CDR2 FQNEAQ (reference sequence). The CDR3 region has the DNA TGTGCCAGCAGCCAAGGACAGGGGTCCCAGTACTTC. Translation: CASSQGQGSQYF. Using reference TRBV7-9 and TRBJ2-5 for the parts outside the CDR3, the full variable domain is DTGVSQNPRHKITKRGQNVTFRCDPISEHNRLYWYRQTLGQGPEFLTYFQNEAQLEKSRLLSDRFSAERPKGSFSTLEIQRTEQGDSAMYLCASSQGQGSQYFGPGTRLLVL.

The chain couples TRBV7-2 to TRBJ2-1; TRBD2 aligns across 7 bases. V was pared by 1 base and J by 8 bases, with 5 bases of the junction left unmatched. The CDR3 length is 14 residues. CDR1 is SGHTA and CDR2 is FQGNSA in the germline V gene. The CDR3 DNA sequence: TGTGCCAGCAGCTTAGAGGGACTACCTGATGAGCAGTTCTTC. Protein sequence: CASSLEGLPDEQFF. The full variable domain, rest sourced from reference TRBV7-2 and TRBJ2-1, is GAGVSQSPSNKVTEKGKDVELRCDPISGHTALYWYRQSLGQGLEFLIYFQGNSAPDKSGLPSDRFSAERTGGSVSTLTIQRTQQEDSAVYLCASSLEGLPDEQFFGPGTRLTVL.

This chain uses TRBV3-1 with TRBJ2-2; D is unresolved. Germline V lookup: CDR1 LGHDT, CDR2 YNNKEL (reference sequence). The CDR3 is 13 residues long. Between the trimmed V and J ends, which lost 2 bases and 6 bases, there was a span of 7 bases. The CDR3 sequence: CASSQWIAGELFF. Here the CDR3 DNA reads TGTGCCAGCAGCCAATGGATCGCCGGGGAGCTGTTTTTT. The full variable domain, its missing parts supplied by reference TRBV3-1 and TRBJ2-2, is DTAVSQTPKYLVTQMGNDKSIKCEQNLGHDTMYWYKQDSKKFLKIMFSYNNKELIINETVPNRFSPKSPDKAHLNLHINSLELGDSAVYFCASSQWIAGELFFGEGSRLTVL.

The count of this clonotype is one. This chain joins TRBV6-5 and TRBJ2-3, with a possible D match to TRBD2 (5 bases). There are 15 residues in the CDR3. V was pared by 0 bases and J by 5 bases, with 12 bases between. Germline V gene lookup returns CDR1 MNHEY and CDR2 SVGAGI. DNA of the CDR3: TGTGCCAGCAGTTACTCGAGGGATGGTGTAGATACGCAGTATTTT. Amino acid sequence: CASSYSRDGVDTQYF.

The rearrangement joins TRBV20-1 to TRBJ2-7; 8 nucleotides agree with TRBD2. CDR3 length: 14 residues. CDR1 DFQATT and CDR2 SNEGSKA come from the germline V gene (reference sequence). The ends lost 3 bases at V and 5 bases at J; junction bases unmatched: 9. The CDR3 protein is CSASRSGRWDEQYF. The CDR3 DNA follows: TGCAGTGCTAGCCGGAGCGGGAGATGGGACGAGCAGTACTTC.

V and J are TRBV2 and TRBJ2-1, with 7 bases fitting TRBD1. V trimming: 7 bases; J trimming: 1 base; junction bases outside the gene matches: 4. This CDR3 region has 14 residues. Per the germline V gene, CDR1 is SNHLY and CDR2 is FYNNEI. As DNA, the CDR3 is TGTGCCAGCAAGGACAGGACTTCCTACAATGAGCAGTTCTTC. It specifies CASKDRTSYNEQFF.

The chain employs TRBV11-3 and TRBJ2-7; 7 bases line up with TRBD1. In germline, CDR1 is SGHNT, CDR2 YENEEA. The CDR3 extends over 16 amino acids. Trimming cost V 5 bases and J 3 bases; bases outside gene matches: 13. The CDR3 here is CASSHYTGTVIYEQYF. Written as DNA, the CDR3 is TGTGCCAGCAGCCATTACACCGGGACAGTCATCTACGAGCAGTACTTC.

V usage is TRBV12-3 or TRBV12-4 and J usage is TRBJ1-1; D is ambiguous. The length of the CDR3 is 12 residues. V was pared by 2 bases and J by 4 bases, with 5 bases between. CDR3 amino acids: CASSLSPTEAFF. The CDR3 DNA is TGTGCCAGCAGTTTAAGCCCCACTGAAGCTTTCTTT.

The V and J genes are TRBV10-3 and TRBJ2-7; D is unclear. CDR3 length: 12 amino acids. CDR1 is ENHRY, CDR2 SYGVKD, per germline. V gave up 0 bases and J gave up 3 bases, with 3 bases separating them. The CDR3 DNA follows: TGTGCCATCAGTGAGTCCGGCTACGAGCAGTACTTC. It yields the protein CAISESGYEQYF.

The chain couples TRBV5-5 to TRBJ1-1; no clear D. CDR3 length equals 14 residues. V lost 4 bases, J lost 0 bases, and 10 bases lay in between. Germline V gene lookup returns CDR1 SGHKS and CDR2 YYEKEE (reference sequence). The CDR3 bases are TGTGCCAGCAGCCTTTTGATAATGAACACTGAAGCTTTCTTT. Translation gives CASSLLIMNTEAFF.

For the CDR3, the DNA is TGTGCCAGCAGGGCTCCGGGACAGCTACAAGAGACCCAGTACTTC. This gives the protein CASRAPGQLQETQYF. The chain combines TRBV11-2 with TRBJ2-5, with TRBD1 matching over 7 bases. Germline assignment: CDR1 SGHAT and CDR2 FQNNGV. The CDR3 contains 15 residues. V lost 6 bases to trimming and J lost 2 bases; unmatched junction nucleotides: 9. Complete variable domain (other parts from reference TRBV11-2 and TRBJ2-5): EAGVAQSPRYKIIEKRQSVAFWCNPISGHATLYWYQQILGQGPKLLIQFQNNGVVDDSQLPKDRFSAERLKGVDSTLKIQPAKLEDSAVYLCASRAPGQLQETQYFGPGTRLLVL.

V usage is TRBV11-2 and J usage is TRBJ2-7, with TRBD2 matching 7 bases. Germline V CDR1 and CDR2: SGHAT, FQNNGV. The CDR3 runs 18 residues. The J segment lost 3 bases and the V segment lost 1 base, leaving 15 bases of the junction unmatched. CDR3 nucleotides: TGTGCCAGCAGCTTAGTTATCCCAGCGGGACTTCCCCGCTACGAGCAGTACTTC. It yields the protein CASSLVIPAGLPRYEQYF.